Shown below are 18 T cell receptor beta chains from a single sample sequenced in a study of T-cell reconstitution after alpha-beta-depleted transplantation in children. Preparing the TCRbeta library involved the use of unique molecular identifiers. From the PCR reads, TCRdb called clonotypes with MiXCR, one entry per CDR3 protein. The data contain 450,000 to 700,000 distinct CDR3 sequences, around 27% of them singletons. The sample in question was PBMCs, obtained before TCRalphabeta/CD19-depleted stem cell transplant. The receptors originated from a boy in the first two years of life with Wiskott-Aldrich syndrome, due to receive a stem cell transplant.

V gene TRBV18 combines with J gene TRBJ2-2; tentatively, D is TRBD1 (6 bases). Germline V lookup: CDR1 KGHSH, CDR2 LQKENI. This CDR3 has 18 residues. Between the trimmed V and J ends, which lost 5 bases and 0 bases, there was a span of 19 bases. CDR3 coding DNA: TGTGCCAGCTCAGAATCCTCCACCGGGACAACGAACACCGGGGAGCTGTTTTTT. Translating it yields CASSESSTGTTNTGELFF.

The chain links TRBV25-1 to TRBJ2-7; D is undetermined. Deletions cut 2 bases from V and 0 bases from J, with 11 bases between. Germline-derived CDR1 and CDR2 are MGHDK and SYGVNS. CDR3 size: 15 residues. The CDR3 bases are TGTGCCAGCAGTGAAGGGGTCGCGAGCTCCTACGAGCAGTACTTC. This codes for CASSEGVASSYEQYF.

The sample holds a few counts of this clonotype. This chain uses TRBV20-1 with TRBJ2-3; D is ambiguous. Trimming took off 4 bases at V and 2 bases at J, with 10 bases between the two ends. Germline values: CDR1 DFQATT, CDR2 SNEGSKA (reference sequence). This CDR3 is built from 13 residues. The CDR3 reads CSAKRPNTDTQYF. CDR3 sequence (DNA): TGCAGTGCTAAACGGCCTAACACAGATACGCAGTATTTT.

This clonotype came up a few times. The gene calls are TRBV20-1 and TRBJ2-7; the match to TRBD2 covers 10 bases. This CDR3 contains 13 residues. Germline lookup yields CDR1 DFQATT and CDR2 SNEGSKA (reference sequence). V was pared by 5 bases and J by 9 bases, with 10 bases of the junction left unmatched. The DNA of the CDR3 is TGCAGTGCTGTACCGGGACTAGCGACTCCGCAGTACTTC. It specifies CSAVPGLATPQYF.

DNA for the CDR3: TGTGCCATCAGTGAGGTCCTTTCACGGGGAGGGTACTTC. It yields the protein CAISEVLSRGGYF. The V and J genes are TRBV10-3 and TRBJ2-4; TRBD2 is a possible D gene (6 bases). The V gene lost 2 bases and the J gene lost 15 bases, with 17 bases spanning the gap. Germline-derived CDR1 and CDR2 are ENHRY and SYGVKD. The CDR3 spans 13 residues.

In its sample, this clonotype was seen a few times. V usage is TRBV20-1 and J usage is TRBJ1-4; 8 bases are shared with TRBD1. Losses at the gene ends were 0 bases for V and 7 bases for J; bases not matched to a gene: 4. Germline CDR1 is DFQATT and CDR2 is SNEGSKA (reference sequence). This CDR3 is 14 amino acids long. The DNA of the CDR3 is TGCAGTGCTAGAGATTTGCAGGGGGCTGAAAAACTGTTTTTT. This codes for CSARDLQGAEKLFF.

The J gene is TRBJ1-1, the V gene TRBV4-1; 9 nucleotides agree with TRBD1. This CDR3 has 15 amino acids. Germline V gene sequence: CDR1 MGHRA, CDR2 YSYEKL. V dropped 3 bases and J dropped 4; count of bases not matched to a gene: 6. The CDR3: CASSQPGTGRTEAFF. The CDR3 coding sequence is TGCGCCAGCAGCCAGCCTGGGACAGGGCGCACTGAAGCTTTCTTT.

This clonotype was counted a few times. The V and J genes are TRBV20-1 and TRBJ2-7; 7 bases align to TRBD1. The CDR3 contains 13 residues. Germline V gene data show CDR1 as DFQATT and CDR2 as SNEGSKA (reference sequence). The V segment lost 6 bases and the J segment 2 bases; nucleotides outside the gene matches: 7. The CDR3, as DNA: TGCAGTGCGCCGACAGGGTACACCTACGAGCAGTACTTC. Its protein product is CSAPTGYTYEQYF.

The genes are TRBV7-9 and TRBJ2-5, with 16 bases lining up with TRBD2. Looked up from germline, CDR1 is SEHNR and CDR2 is FQNEAQ (reference sequence). V gave up 5 bases and J gave up 7 bases; unmatched junction bases: 7. The CDR3 runs 16 residues. CDR3 DNA: TGTGCCAGCAGCCTCAAGGGACTAGCGGGAGGGTCGACCCAGTACTTC. It specifies CASSLKGLAGGSTQYF.

This clonotype was counted only a few times. The rearrangement links TRBV20-1 to TRBJ2-3; 7 bases align to TRBD2. Germline CDR1 and CDR2: DFQATT and SNEGSKA (reference sequence). The CDR3 covers 13 residues. Trimming at V came to 7 bases and at J to 0 bases, leaving 4 bases not matched to a gene. CDR3 sequence (DNA): TGCAGTGAACTAGCGTCTAGCACAGATACGCAGTATTTT. Translating gives CSELASSTDTQYF.

The chain couples TRBV10-3 to TRBJ2-4; unclear D gene. CDR3 length equals 16 residues. Germline CDR1 reads ENHRY; CDR2 reads SYGVKD. Deletions cut 2 bases from V and 0 bases from J, with 11 bases between. CDR3 region: CAISEPRAGAKNIQYF. DNA for the CDR3: TGTGCCATCAGTGAGCCAAGGGCCGGAGCCAAAAACATTCAGTACTTC.

This sequence joins TRBV5-1 and TRBJ1-1; 8 nucleotides line up with TRBD1. The CDR3 is 14 residues long. With V trimmed by 4 bases and J by 6 bases, 8 bases remained unmatched. The germline V gene encodes CDR1 SGHRS and CDR2 YFSETQ. The CDR3 DNA reads TGCGCCAGCAGCAACCGACCAGGGGGCTCTGAAGCTTTCTTT. This encodes CASSNRPGGSEAFF.

This clonotype was picked up a small number of times. J is TRBJ1-1 and V is TRBV3-1; D may be TRBD1 (5 bases). The CDR3 has 16 amino acids. Germline lookup yields CDR1 LGHDT and CDR2 YNNKEL (reference sequence). V lost 1 base and J lost 9, with 21 bases in between. Here the CDR3 DNA reads TGTGCCAGCAGCCAAGTTGGAGGTGGGGCAGGTAAACAAGCTTTCTTT. This codes for CASSQVGGGAGKQAFF.

V usage is TRBV19 and J usage is TRBJ2-7; TRBD1 is a possible D gene (5 bases). The germline V and J ends were trimmed by 3 bases and 3 bases, with 12 bases remaining between them. Germline lookup yields CDR1 LNHDA and CDR2 SQIVND (reference sequence). CDR3 length: 14 residues. The DNA of the CDR3 is TGTGCCAGTAGTATTCAGGGAAACGGCTACGAGCAGTACTTC. Translation: CASSIQGNGYEQYF.

This chain connects TRBV27 to TRBJ2-1, with D perhaps TRBD1 (5 bases). CDR3 length equals 14 residues. V was cut by 6 bases and J by 0 bases, with 9 bases left in between. Germline CDR1 is MNHEY and CDR2 is SMNVEV (reference sequence). The CDR3 DNA reads TGTGCCAGCAGGCAGGGTAGCTCCTACAATGAGCAGTTCTTC. As protein: CASRQGSSYNEQFF.

The CDR3 DNA reads TGTGCCAGCTCACCGAGTAGACTAGCGGCTTACAATGAGCAGTTCTTC. Residues: CASSPSRLAAYNEQFF. The chain links TRBV18 to TRBJ2-1; 9 nucleotides align to TRBD2. V was pared by 3 bases and J by 4 bases, with 7 bases of the junction left unmatched. CDR1 and CDR2 from the germline V gene are KGHSH and LQKENI. The CDR3 has 16 residues.

This chain uses TRBV30 with TRBJ2-7; TRBD2 matches 14 bases. CDR3 size: 16 residues. The germline CDR1 and CDR2 sequences are GTSNPN and SVGIG (reference sequence). V lost 1 base and J lost 4; bases outside the gene matches: 6. In DNA, the CDR3 is TGTGCCTGGAGTGGGACTAGCGGGAGGCTAGTGTACGAGCAGTACTTC. Its translation is CAWSGTSGRLVYEQYF.

This clonotype was seen only a few times. This rearrangement joins TRBV29-1 to TRBJ2-5; 10 nucleotides agree with TRBD1. Germline V gene lookup returns CDR1 SQVTM and CDR2 ANQGSEA. With V trimmed by 1 base and J by 5 bases, 16 bases remained unmatched. CDR3 length equals 18 residues. CDR3 DNA sequence: TGCAGCGTTGAAGTAGTTTGGTCCGGGACAGGGGATGTGGAGACCCAGTACTTC. It codes for CSVEVVWSGTGDVETQYF.